This T cell receptor (beta chain) was observed in a study of blood T cell repertoires in COVID-19. Study context: COVID-19 samples collected from the United States, Italy and Spain covered acute and convalescent phases. Sources were T cells, B-cell-depleted T cells, or PBMCs; the material itself was cDNA or gDNA.

As handled by the study authors: Estimation of nucleated cell counts was performed using reference gene primer amplification. Method: immunoSEQ multiplex PCR; TCRdb's copy keeps in-frame clones and lacks some. The V and J calls and clone size come from that table; D and trimming were worked out from the DNA. The sample comprises approximately 430,000 clones, about nine tenths of which are singletons, and approximately 1.4% rests with the top ten. The CDR3 is made up of 16 amino acids. V lost 2 bases, J lost 0 bases, and 6 bases stayed unmatched. Germline V CDR1 and CDR2: SGHRS, YFSETQ. The V call is TRBV5-1, the J call TRBJ1-1; TRBD1 aligns across 8 bases. This clonotype originated in a woman under 40 with active or convalescent COVID-19. The specimen sequenced was peripheral blood. The CDR3 spells CASSLGQGYVNTEAFF. CDR3 DNA: TGCGCCAGCAGCTTAGGACAGGGCTACGTGAACACTGAAGCTTTCTTT.